The next 18 T cell receptor beta chains were all read from a single sample in a study of shared clonotypes between healthy human individuals. Sequencing used immunoSEQ multiplex PCR; TCRdb keeps in-frame clones, though not all of them. The table has some 2,000,000 clones, nearly 97% seen once; the top ten hold roughly 0.13%. The sample comprised naive CD4+ T cells sorted from blood. Subset of the sample: CD45RA+ positively selected. Receptors originate from a man aged 18 to 29 in good health.

This clone appeared a few times. Other DNA sequences from this sample encode an identical CDR3 as well. The chain is built from TRBV30 and TRBJ2-2; D might be TRBD2 (6 bases). The CDR3 spans 15 residues. The germline V gene has CDR1 GTSNPN and CDR2 SVGIG (reference sequence). Trimming shortened V by 0 bases and J by 1 base, and 9 bases separated the two germline ends. CDR3 region: CAWSVGGKNTGELFF. For the CDR3, the DNA is TGTGCCTGGAGTGTGGGCGGGAAGAACACCGGGGAGCTGTTTTTT.

V usage is TRBV18 and J usage is TRBJ2-7, with 8 bases aligning to TRBD1. V shed 6 bases and J 0 bases; nucleotides not matched to a gene: 13. Germline CDR1 and CDR2: KGHSH and LQKENI. The CDR3 extends over 17 amino acids. The CDR3 sequence is CASSPYSGQGFSYEQYF. The DNA of the CDR3 is TGTGCCAGCTCCCCTTACTCCGGACAGGGCTTCTCCTACGAGCAGTACTTC.

The chain carries TRBV7-2 and TRBJ1-1; TRBD1 aligns across 7 bases. In germline, CDR1 is SGHTA, CDR2 FQGNSA. V trimming: 2 bases; J trimming: 3 bases; junction bases outside the gene matches: 3. The CDR3 extends over 14 amino acids. CDR3 region: CASSLLGGYTEAFF. In DNA, the CDR3 is TGTGCCAGCAGCTTATTAGGGGGCTACACTGAAGCTTTCTTT.

This chain links TRBV7-9 with TRBJ2-1; D remains ambiguous. This CDR3 is built from 15 residues. V was clipped by 4 bases and J by 4 bases, with 14 bases between them. The V gene's germline CDR1 is SEHNR and CDR2 FQNEAQ (reference sequence). In DNA, the CDR3 is TGTGCCAGCAGCTACCAAGGGCGCCGGTACAATGAGCAGTTCTTC. Protein: CASSYQGRRYNEQFF.

The V call is TRBV12-2, the J call TRBJ2-3; TRBD2, as called in the table, went unchecked against the DNA. TRBV12-2 is a known pseudogene. CDR3 length equals 13 residues. DNA for the CDR3: TGTGCAAGTCGCTATCGACTCACAGATACGCAGTATTTT. It encodes CASRYRLTDTQYF.

The chain uses TRBV18 and TRBJ1-4; D is unresolved. Germline CDR1 reads KGHSH; CDR2 reads LQKENI. The CDR3 has 14 amino acids. The V gene lost 5 bases and the J gene lost 5 bases, with 12 bases spanning the gap. In DNA form, the CDR3 reads TGTGCCAGCTCAGACACCTCAAGAAATGAAAAACTGTTTTTT. Its translation is CASSDTSRNEKLFF. The full variable domain, completed using reference TRBV18 and TRBJ1-4, is NAGVMQNPRHLVRRRGQEARLRCSPMKGHSHVYWYRQLPEEGLKFMVYLQKENIIDESGMPKERFSAEFPKEGPSILRIQQVVRGDSAAYFCASSDTSRNEKLFFGSGTQLSVL.

This clone appeared a few times. CDR3 nucleotides: TGTGCCAGCAGCCCTGGTCGGGCCTCTGGAAACACCATATATTTT. It yields the protein CASSPGRASGNTIYF. The chain uses TRBV7-9 and TRBJ1-3; D is uncertain. The CDR3 covers 15 residues. CDR1 and CDR2 from the germline V gene are SEHNR and FQNEAQ (reference sequence). V lost 5 bases and J 0 bases, leaving 11 bases between the germline ends.

The chain has TRBV2 and TRBJ2-7, with 10 bases aligning to TRBD1. Germline V gene lookup returns CDR1 SNHLY and CDR2 FYNNEI. Unmatched junction bases numbered 14, after V lost 7 bases and J lost 5 bases. This CDR3 comprises 16 residues. The CDR3 nucleotides read TGTGCCAGCACCCCAGACAGGGGGCGCCTTTTTCACGAGCAGTACTTC. Its translation is CASTPDRGRLFHEQYF. The complete variable domain, with remaining parts taken from reference TRBV2 and TRBJ2-7, reads EPEVTQTPSHQVTQMGQEVILRCVPISNHLYFYWYRQILGQKVEFLVSFYNNEISEKSEIFDDQFSVERPDGSNFTLKIRSTKLEDSAMYFCASTPDRGRLFHEQYFGPGTRLTVT.

The chain combines TRBV28 with TRBJ2-7; TRBD1 or TRBD2 may be the D gene (5 bases each). The V end lost 6 bases, the J end lost 2 bases, and 8 bases lay between the germline ends. The CDR3 runs to 12 residues. Looked up from germline, CDR1 is MDHEN and CDR2 is SYDVKM. The CDR3 here is CASSQGAYEQYF. DNA for the CDR3: TGTGCCAGCAGCCAGGGAGCCTACGAGCAGTACTTC.

As to this clone: This CDR3 is also generated by other DNA sequences in the sample. V gene TRBV5-6 combines with J gene TRBJ1-2; D ambiguous. This CDR3 has 13 amino acids. Germline CDR1 is SGHDT and CDR2 is YYEEEE. Trimming shortened V by 0 bases and J by 4 bases, and 7 bases separated the two germline ends. The CDR3 sequence is CASSLGRGYGYTF. For the CDR3, the DNA is TGTGCCAGCAGCTTGGGACGGGGCTATGGCTACACCTTC.

The rearrangement uses TRBV2 and TRBJ1-1; D is perhaps TRBD1 (6 bases). Germline CDR1 reads SNHLY; CDR2 reads FYNNEI. This CDR3 is built from 13 residues. Trimming left V 2 bases short and J 6 bases short, with 10 bases between. The CDR3 reads CASSEQGISEAFF. In DNA, the CDR3 is TGTGCCAGCAGTGAACAGGGGATCTCTGAAGCTTTCTTT.

V is TRBV6-1 and J is TRBJ2-3, with D unclear. The CDR3 loop spans 11 amino acids. The germline V gene has CDR1 MNHNS and CDR2 SASEGT. Trimming left V 10 bases short and J 10 bases short, with 15 bases between. The CDR3 coding sequence is TGTGCCACGAGGTCAGGAAACGCGCAGTATTTT. Amino acid sequence: CATRSGNAQYF.

Points on this clone: The identical CDR3 is also encoded by other nucleotide sequences in the sample. The CDR3 DNA is TGCGCCAGCAGCTTGGACGGGGGACCCACAGATACGCAGTATTTT. Translating gives CASSLDGGPTDTQYF. V gene TRBV5-1 combines with J gene TRBJ2-3, with D perhaps matching TRBD2 (6 bases). The germline CDR1 and CDR2 sequences are SGHRS and YFSETQ. The CDR3 contains 15 residues. V was trimmed by 0 bases and J by 2 bases, leaving 10 bases between them.

V gene TRBV28 combines with J gene TRBJ2-2; D remains unclear. CDR3 length: 13 residues. Trimming stripped 8 bases from V and 0 bases from J, with 7 bases between. From germline, CDR1 is MDHEN and CDR2 SYDVKM. CDR3 nucleotides: TGTGCCAGCGGGCTCGCGAACACCGGGGAGCTGTTTTTT. Protein product: CASGLANTGELFF. The variable domain in full, with the rest retrieved from reference TRBV28 and TRBJ2-2, is DVKVTQSSRYLVKRTGEKVFLECVQDMDHENMFWYRQDPGLGLRLIYFSYDVKMKEKGDIPEGYSVSREKKERFSLILESASTNQTSMYLCASGLANTGELFFGEGSRLTVL.

This sequence joins TRBV4-2 and TRBJ2-7; D possibly corresponds to TRBD1 (7 bases). Germline CDR1 reads LGHNA; CDR2 reads YNFKEQ. This CDR3 is built from 16 residues. Between the trimmed V and J ends, which lost 0 bases and 4 bases, there was a span of 16 bases. The chain's CDR3 is CASSQDESGGGYEQYF. The CDR3 region has the DNA TGTGCCAGCAGCCAAGACGAGTCAGGGGGAGGTTACGAGCAGTACTTC.

The chain links TRBV2 to TRBJ2-2; 11 bases map to TRBD2. Germline trimming cut 4 bases from V and 8 bases from J; bases unmatched to any gene: 6. CDR3 length: 15 residues. Germline V lookup: CDR1 SNHLY, CDR2 FYNNEI. The CDR3 DNA is TGTGCCAGCAGTGGGTCTAGCGGGGGGACGGGGGAGCTGTTTTTT. Its protein product is CASSGSSGGTGELFF.

CDR3 protein: CASSFSPTYGASPLHF. CDR3 DNA: TGTGCCAGCAGTTTCTCACCCACCTACGGGGCTTCACCCCTCCACTTT. The V call is TRBV27, the J call TRBJ1-6; D might be TRBD1 (5 bases). The V end was cut by 3 bases, the J end by 9 bases, with 18 bases between. Germline CDR1 MNHEY, CDR2 SMNVEV (reference sequence). This CDR3 spans 16 amino acids.

The V and J genes are TRBV9 and TRBJ2-3, with TRBD1 matching over 9 bases. The junction had 8 bases not matched to a gene; V was cut back by 4 bases and J by 2 bases. The V gene's germline CDR1 is SGDLS and CDR2 YYNGEE. The CDR3 extends over 16 amino acids. The CDR3 DNA is TGTGCCAGCAGCCAAGGGACAGGGCTTATCACAGATACGCAGTATTTT. This sequence encodes CASSQGTGLITDTQYF.